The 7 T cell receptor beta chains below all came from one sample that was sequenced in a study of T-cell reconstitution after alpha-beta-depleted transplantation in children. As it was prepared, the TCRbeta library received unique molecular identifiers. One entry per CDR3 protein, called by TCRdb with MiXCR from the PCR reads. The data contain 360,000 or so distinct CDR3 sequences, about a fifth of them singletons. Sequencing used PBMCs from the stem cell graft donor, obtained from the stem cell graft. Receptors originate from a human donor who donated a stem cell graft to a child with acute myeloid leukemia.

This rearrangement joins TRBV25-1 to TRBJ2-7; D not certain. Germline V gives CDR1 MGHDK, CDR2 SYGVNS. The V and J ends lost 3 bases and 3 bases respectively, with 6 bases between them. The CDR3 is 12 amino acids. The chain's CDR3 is CASSDPGYEQYF. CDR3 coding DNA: TGTGCCAGCAGTGATCCCGGCTACGAGCAGTACTTC.

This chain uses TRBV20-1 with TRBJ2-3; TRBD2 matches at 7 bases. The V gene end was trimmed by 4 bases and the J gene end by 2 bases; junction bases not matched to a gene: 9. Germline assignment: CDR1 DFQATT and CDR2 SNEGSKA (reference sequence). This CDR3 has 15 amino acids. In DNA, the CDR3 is TGCAGTGCTAAGTCCGGGACTACCACCACAGATACGCAGTATTTT. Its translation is CSAKSGTTTTDTQYF.

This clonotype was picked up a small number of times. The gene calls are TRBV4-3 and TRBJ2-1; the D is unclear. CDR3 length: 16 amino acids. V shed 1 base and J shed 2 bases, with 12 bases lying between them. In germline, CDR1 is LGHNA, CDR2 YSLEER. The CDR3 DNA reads TGCGCCAGCAGCCAAGTGATAAGGGATGCCTACAATGAGCAGTTCTTC. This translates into CASSQVIRDAYNEQFF.

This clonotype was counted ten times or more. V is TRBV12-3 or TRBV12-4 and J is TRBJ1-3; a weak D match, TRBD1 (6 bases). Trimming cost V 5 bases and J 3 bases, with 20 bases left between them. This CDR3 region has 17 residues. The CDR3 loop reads CASSTNHRVAIGNTIYF. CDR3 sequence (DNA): TGTGCCAGCAGTACCAATCACAGGGTGGCGATTGGAAACACCATATATTTT.

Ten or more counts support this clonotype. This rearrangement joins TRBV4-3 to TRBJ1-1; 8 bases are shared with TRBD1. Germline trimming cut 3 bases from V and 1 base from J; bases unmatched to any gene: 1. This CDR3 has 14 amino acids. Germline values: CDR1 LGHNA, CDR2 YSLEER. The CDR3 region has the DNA TGCGCCAGCAGCCACGACAGGGGGAACACTGAAGCTTTCTTT. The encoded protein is CASSHDRGNTEAFF.

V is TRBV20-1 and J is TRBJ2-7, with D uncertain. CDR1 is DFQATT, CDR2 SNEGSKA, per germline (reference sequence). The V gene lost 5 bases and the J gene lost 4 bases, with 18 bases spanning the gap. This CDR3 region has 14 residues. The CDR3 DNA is TGCAGTGCTCGGCTCGACCAAGGGTGGTACGAGCAGTACTTC. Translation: CSARLDQGWYEQYF.

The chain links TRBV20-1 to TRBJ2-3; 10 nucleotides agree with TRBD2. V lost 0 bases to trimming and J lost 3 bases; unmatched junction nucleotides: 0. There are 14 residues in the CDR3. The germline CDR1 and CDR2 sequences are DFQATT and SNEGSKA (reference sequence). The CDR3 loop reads CSAREGLATDTQYF. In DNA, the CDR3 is TGCAGTGCTAGAGAGGGACTAGCGACAGATACGCAGTATTTT.